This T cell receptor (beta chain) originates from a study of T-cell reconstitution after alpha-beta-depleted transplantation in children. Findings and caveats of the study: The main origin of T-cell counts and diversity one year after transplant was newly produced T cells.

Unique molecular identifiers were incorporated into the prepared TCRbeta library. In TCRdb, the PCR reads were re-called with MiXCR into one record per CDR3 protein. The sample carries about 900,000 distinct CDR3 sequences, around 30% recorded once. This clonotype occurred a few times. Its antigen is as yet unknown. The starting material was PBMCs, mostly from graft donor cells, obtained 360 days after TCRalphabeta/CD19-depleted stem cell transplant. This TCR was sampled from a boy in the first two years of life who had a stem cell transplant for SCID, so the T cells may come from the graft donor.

The CDR3 loop is CASSYSVGSYEQYF. The CDR3 coding sequence is TGTGCCAGCAGTTACTCGGTCGGCTCCTACGAGCAGTACTTC. The rearrangement joins TRBV6-5 to TRBJ2-7; D ambiguous. CDR1 and CDR2 from the germline V gene are MNHEY and SVGAGI. V was clipped by 0 bases and J by 0 bases, with 6 bases between them. This CDR3 has 14 residues.